These 19 T cell receptor beta chains share one sample of origin, sequenced in a study of T cells in Graves' hyperthyroidism and ophthalmopathy. Amplification targeted TCR beta CDR3 regions from RNA transcripts. First-round RT-PCR with HTBI primers amplified the TCR CDR3 region. TCRdb ran MiXCR on the multiplex PCR reads and lists one entry per CDR3 protein. This table has about 280,000 distinct CDR3 sequences, 25% appearing once. The sequenced material came from blood. The receptors were gathered from a man aged 35-49 years with Graves' hyperthyroidism that later progressed to Graves' ophthalmopathy.

This clonotype has at least ten counts. The chain employs TRBV30 and TRBJ2-5, with a possible D match to TRBD1 (5 bases). The CDR3 is made up of 11 amino acids. Germline CDR1 and CDR2: GTSNPN and SVGIG (reference sequence). Trimming cost V 4 bases and J 4 bases, with 7 bases left between them. The CDR3 bases are TGTGCCTGGATGCAGGGAGAGACCCAGTACTTC. Translated, it gives CAWMQGETQYF.

This clonotype showed up many times. The chain joins TRBV2 to TRBJ1-5; D is perhaps TRBD1 (5 bases). Germline CDR1 reads SNHLY; CDR2 reads FYNNEI. V was trimmed by 11 bases and J by 0 bases, leaving 11 bases between them. The CDR3 runs to 13 residues. CDR3 sequence (DNA): TGTGCCGGACACGAGGATAGCAATCAGCCCCAGCATTTT. Translation: CAGHEDSNQPQHF.

The gene calls are TRBV6-1 and TRBJ2-7; D possibly corresponds to TRBD2 (5 bases). The CDR3 has 14 amino acids. Trimming stripped 7 bases from V and 2 bases from J, with 15 bases between. In germline, CDR1 is MNHNS, CDR2 SASEGT. The CDR3 DNA reads TGTGCCAGCAAGCAGGCCTACGGGACCTACGAGCAGTACTTC. It yields the protein CASKQAYGTYEQYF.

In its sample, this clonotype was seen many times. This chain uses TRBV9 with TRBJ2-5; D not certain. Germline CDR1 SGDLS, CDR2 YYNGEE. V shed 0 bases and J shed 2 bases, with 8 bases lying between them. The CDR3 is 14 amino acids. The CDR3 protein is CASSVEVSQETQYF. CDR3 DNA: TGTGCCAGCAGCGTAGAAGTCAGTCAAGAGACCCAGTACTTC.

This clonotype was counted at least ten times. The chain recombines TRBV28 with TRBJ2-6; D may match TRBD1 or TRBD2 (5 bases each). The CDR3 has 17 residues. Germline CDR1 reads MDHEN; CDR2 reads SYDVKM. Trimming pared 6 bases from V and 0 bases from J, leaving 15 bases between. Written as DNA, the CDR3 is TGTGCCAGCAGCCACCGGGGACCCGTCTCTGGGGCCAACGTCCTGACTTTC. Its protein product is CASSHRGPVSGANVLTF. Using reference TRBV28 and TRBJ2-6 for the parts outside the CDR3, the full variable domain is DVKVTQSSRYLVKRTGEKVFLECVQDMDHENMFWYRQDPGLGLRLIYFSYDVKMKEKGDIPEGYSVSREKKERFSLILESASTNQTSMYLCASSHRGPVSGANVLTFGAGSRLTVL.

This clonotype was detected a few times. This sequence joins TRBV3-1 and TRBJ2-4; D might be TRBD2 (6 bases). The length of the CDR3 is 14 residues. Germline CDR1 and CDR2: LGHDT and YNNKEL (reference sequence). V was cut by 4 bases and J by 6 bases, with 13 bases left in between. CDR3 in amino acids: CASSLGSSGNIQYF. The DNA of the CDR3 is TGTGCCAGCAGCCTGGGGAGTAGCGGAAACATTCAGTACTTC.

This clonotype was recorded at least ten times. This chain links TRBV29-1 with TRBJ2-2; D may correspond to TRBD1 or TRBD2 (5 bases each). Germline CDR1 is SQVTM and CDR2 is ANQGSEA. CDR3 length equals 13 residues. The germline V and J ends were trimmed by 7 bases and 5 bases, with 14 bases remaining between them. This chain's CDR3 is CSGSGSGTGELFF. The DNA of the CDR3 is TGCAGCGGATCAGGGAGTGGGACCGGGGAGCTGTTTTTT.

The chain combines TRBV6-2 or TRBV6-3 with TRBJ1-6; possibly TRBD1 for D (6 bases). Germline CDR1 MNHEY, CDR2 SVGEGT. The CDR3 contains 14 residues. The V and J ends lost 6 bases and 7 bases respectively, with 13 bases between them. The CDR3 spells CASRGNRDNSPLHF. The CDR3 DNA reads TGTGCCAGCAGAGGAAACAGGGACAATTCACCCCTCCACTTT.

This clonotype came up many times. CDR3 loop: CASSQTGRVEAFF. The CDR3 DNA reads as TGTGCCAGCAGTCAGACAGGGCGGGTTGAAGCTTTCTTT. The rearrangement links TRBV6-2 or TRBV6-3 to TRBJ1-1, with 7 bases that match TRBD1. The V gene's germline CDR1 is MNHEY and CDR2 SVGEGT. Losses at the gene ends were 5 bases for V and 7 bases for J; bases not matched to a gene: 7. The CDR3 consists of 13 residues.

Ten or more counts support this clonotype. The J gene is TRBJ2-7, the V gene TRBV10-3, with 8 bases fitting TRBD2. The CDR3 runs to 14 residues. Trimming removed 10 bases from V and 0 bases from J; junction bases left unmatched: 8. The germline V gene has CDR1 ENHRY and CDR2 SYGVKD. The CDR3 sequence is CATVAGTDSYEQYF. The DNA of the CDR3 is TGTGCCACAGTAGCGGGAACGGACTCCTACGAGCAGTACTTC.

This clonotype was seen repeatedly, ten times or more. The gene calls are TRBV6-5 and TRBJ2-5, with 8 nucleotides matching TRBD1. The CDR3 totals 14 residues. V dropped 0 bases and J dropped 5; count of bases not matched to a gene: 2. CDR1 and CDR2 from the germline V gene are MNHEY and SVGAGI. The CDR3 coding sequence is TGTGCCAGCAGTTACTCGAACAGGGGGGAGACCCAGTACTTC. This translates into CASSYSNRGETQYF.

This clonotype came up many times. The gene calls are TRBV27 and TRBJ2-7, with 9 bases fitting TRBD2. Germline lookup yields CDR1 MNHEY and CDR2 SMNVEV (reference sequence). This CDR3 has 16 amino acids. The junction had 13 bases not matched to a gene; V was cut back by 6 bases and J by 4 bases. CDR3: CASSQESGRRRYEQYF. In DNA form, the CDR3 reads TGTGCCAGCAGCCAAGAAAGCGGGAGGAGGAGGTACGAGCAGTACTTC.

As for this clonotype: The junction and the germline gene differ at one end; a read error may be behind it. The gene calls are TRBV20-1 and TRBJ1-2, with D hard to call. CDR3 length: 9 amino acids. Germline V gene sequence: CDR1 DFQATT, CDR2 SNEGSKA (reference sequence). The CDR3 nucleotides read TGCAGTGCTAGAGATGAGGGCGATTTC. It specifies CSARDEGDF.

The chain recombines TRBV28 with TRBJ2-7; D perhaps matches TRBD1 (5 bases). The CDR3 is made up of 12 amino acids. V was cut by 6 bases and J by 5 bases, with 11 bases left in between. Per the germline V gene, CDR1 is MDHEN and CDR2 is SYDVKM. The CDR3 bases are TGTGCCAGCAGACCAAACAGGAACGAGCAGTACTTC. It yields the protein CASRPNRNEQYF.

The chain couples TRBV6-5 to TRBJ2-7, with D perhaps matching TRBD1 (7 bases). CDR3 size: 15 residues. The germline V and J ends were trimmed by 3 bases and 3 bases, with 15 bases remaining between them. The germline V gene encodes CDR1 MNHEY and CDR2 SVGAGI. The CDR3 is CASSYVGQGGYEQYF. The CDR3 DNA reads as TGTGCCAGCAGTTATGTGGGGCAGGGGGGCTACGAGCAGTACTTC.

This clonotype was detected ten times or more. The chain uses TRBV12-3 or TRBV12-4 and TRBJ1-2; D perhaps matches TRBD1 (5 bases). This CDR3 spans 15 amino acids. Between the trimmed V and J ends, which lost 4 bases and 2 bases, there was a span of 14 bases. As DNA, the CDR3 is TGTGCCAGCAGTTCCCCTCGGGACGGGAACTATGGCTACACCTTC. Translation gives CASSSPRDGNYGYTF.

This clonotype has a count of ten or more. The chain joins TRBV9 to TRBJ2-7; D possibly corresponds to TRBD1 (5 bases). From germline, CDR1 is SGDLS and CDR2 YYNGEE. Trimming removed 6 bases at V and 4 bases at J, with 26 bases between. CDR3 length equals 17 residues. The CDR3, as DNA: TGTGCCAGCATAAACTCCCCGCCGGTCAGGGTTAAGTACGAGCAGTACTTC. Its protein is CASINSPPVRVKYEQYF.

The CDR3 protein is CASRLAGVRGELFF. CDR3 coding DNA: TGTGCCAGCAGACTAGCGGGAGTTCGTGGGGAGCTGTTTTTT. This rearrangement joins TRBV12-3 or TRBV12-4 to TRBJ2-2; 11 nucleotides line up with TRBD2. J lost 8 bases, V lost 6 bases, and 5 bases had no gene match. The CDR3 spans 14 residues.

This clonotype was detected many times. V is TRBV2 and J is TRBJ1-2; the D is unclear. The CDR3 runs 16 residues. Looked up from germline, CDR1 is SNHLY and CDR2 is FYNNEI. Trimming took off 5 bases at V and 0 bases at J, with 16 bases between the two ends. DNA for the CDR3: TGTGCCAGCAGTTTACTTAGACGTCAAACTAACTATGGCTACACCTTC. It yields the protein CASSLLRRQTNYGYTF.